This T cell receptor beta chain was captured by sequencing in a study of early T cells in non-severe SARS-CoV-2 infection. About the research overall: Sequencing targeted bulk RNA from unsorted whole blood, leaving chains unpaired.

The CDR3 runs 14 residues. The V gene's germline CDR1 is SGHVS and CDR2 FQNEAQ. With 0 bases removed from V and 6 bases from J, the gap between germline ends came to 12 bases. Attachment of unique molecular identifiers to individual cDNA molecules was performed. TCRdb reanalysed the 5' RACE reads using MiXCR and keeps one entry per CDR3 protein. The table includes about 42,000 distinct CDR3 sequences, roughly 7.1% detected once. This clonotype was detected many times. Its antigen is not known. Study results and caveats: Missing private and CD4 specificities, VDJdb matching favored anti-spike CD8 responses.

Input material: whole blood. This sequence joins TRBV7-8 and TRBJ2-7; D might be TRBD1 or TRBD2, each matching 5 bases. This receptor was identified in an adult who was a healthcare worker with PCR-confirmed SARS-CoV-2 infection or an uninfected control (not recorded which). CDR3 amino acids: CASSLAGTEREQYF. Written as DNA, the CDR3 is TGTGCCAGCAGCTTAGCTGGGACCGAGCGCGAGCAGTACTTC.